This T cell receptor beta chain was documented in a study of blood T cell repertoires in COVID-19. Study in general: PBMCs, B-cell-depleted T cells, or T cells provided the cDNA or gDNA that made up the material.

Source study methods: Quantification of nucleated cells was approximated via reference gene primer amplification. Here immunoSEQ multiplex PCR was the method, and the copy in TCRdb shows in-frame clones only, minus some. That table is the source of V, J and clone size, and D and trimming were worked out from the DNA. Counted here are about 230,000 clones, about nine tenths occurring once; the ten biggest clones make up less than 3%. The CDR3 has 15 residues. The V gene end was trimmed by 0 bases and the J gene end by 9 bases; junction bases not matched to a gene: 5. Germline V lookup: CDR1 SGHRS, CDR2 YFSETQ.

The source material was peripheral blood. The rearrangement joins TRBV5-1 to TRBJ1-6; the match to TRBD1 covers 8 bases. The receptor was derived from a woman aged 60-75 years with acute or convalescent COVID-19. The CDR3 protein is CASSLVTGESSPLHF. In DNA, the CDR3 is TGCGCCAGCAGCTTGGTGACAGGGGAATCTTCACCCCTCCACTTT. The entire variable domain, with the rest obtained from reference TRBV5-1 and TRBJ1-6, is as follows: KAGVTQTPRYLIKTRGQQVTLSCSPISGHRSVSWYQQTPGQGLQFLFEYFSETQRNKGNFPGRFSGRQFSNSRSEMNVSTLELGDSALYLCASSLVTGESSPLHFGNGTRLTVT.